Described below is a single T cell receptor (beta chain) sequence and its context. The data belong to a study of blood T cell repertoires in COVID-19. Background on the study: The study drew acute and convalescent COVID-19 samples from the United States, Italy and Spain. The analysed material was cDNA or gDNA that came from T cells, B-cell-depleted T cells, or PBMCs.

J lost 2 bases, V lost 5 bases, and 5 bases had no gene match. Germline CDR1 MNHEY, CDR2 SMNVEV (reference sequence). The CDR3 contains 15 residues. In the original analysis: Estimates of nucleated cell counts were drawn from the amplification of reference gene primers. Clones were sequenced by immunoSEQ multiplex PCR, and TCRdb holds only the in-frame ones, with some missing. V and J calls and clone size are as listed in that table; D and trimming were resolved from the DNA. The sample consists of fewer than 40,000 clones, 80% to 90% of them appearing once. The sequence was obtained from a man in his sixties with active COVID-19. Sequencing was performed on peripheral blood. J is TRBJ1-3 and V is TRBV27, with TRBD1 matching over 8 bases. The CDR3 spells CASSPTGGTGNTIYF. Here the CDR3 DNA reads TGTGCCAGCAGTCCTACAGGGGGGACTGGAAACACCATATATTTT.